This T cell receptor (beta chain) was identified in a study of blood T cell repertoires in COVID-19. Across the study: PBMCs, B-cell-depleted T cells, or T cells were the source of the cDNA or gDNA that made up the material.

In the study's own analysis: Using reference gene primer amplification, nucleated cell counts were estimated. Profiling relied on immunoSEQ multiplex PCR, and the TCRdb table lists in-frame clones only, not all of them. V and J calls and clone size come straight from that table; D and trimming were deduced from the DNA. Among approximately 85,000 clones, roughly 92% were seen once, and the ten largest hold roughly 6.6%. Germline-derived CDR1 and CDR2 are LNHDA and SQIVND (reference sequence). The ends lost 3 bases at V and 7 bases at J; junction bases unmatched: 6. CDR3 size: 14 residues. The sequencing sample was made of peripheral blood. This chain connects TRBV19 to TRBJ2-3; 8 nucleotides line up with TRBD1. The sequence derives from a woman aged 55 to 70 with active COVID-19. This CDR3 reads CASSIGTGPNTQYF. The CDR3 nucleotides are TGTGCCAGTAGTATCGGGACAGGCCCTAATACGCAGTATTTT.